These 6 T cell receptor beta chains were all obtained from the same sample, sequenced in a study of blood T cell repertoires in COVID-19. Data came from immunoSEQ multiplex PCR; TCRdb stores just in-frame clones and leaves some out. The profile covers approximately 88,000 clones, with 75% to 90% appearing a single time and about 19% taken by the ten largest. Sample: peripheral blood. These receptors were taken from a woman of 80 years or more with acute or convalescent COVID-19.

This CDR3 is CASSQGGLAIRGELFF. In DNA, the CDR3 is TGTGCCAGCAGCCAAGGGGGACTAGCGATTCGAGGGGAGCTGTTTTTT. This rearrangement joins TRBV7-2 to TRBJ2-2; TRBD2 aligns across 10 bases. The CDR3 contains 16 residues. Germline V lookup: CDR1 SGHTA, CDR2 FQGNSA. V dropped 5 bases and J dropped 8; count of bases not matched to a gene: 11. The complete variable domain, with remaining parts taken from reference TRBV7-2 and TRBJ2-2, reads GAGVSQSPSNKVTEKGKDVELRCDPISGHTALYWYRQSLGQGLEFLIYFQGNSAPDKSGLPSDRFSAERTGGSVSTLTIQRTQQEDSAVYLCASSQGGLAIRGELFFGEGSRLTVL.

This chain joins TRBV24-1 and TRBJ1-6, with unresolved D. The CDR3 covers 13 residues. V shed 2 bases and J shed 10 bases, with 8 bases lying between them. The germline V gene has CDR1 KGHDR and CDR2 SFDVKD. CDR3: CATSDSTGSPLHF. The CDR3 DNA follows: TGTGCCACCAGTGATTCGACGGGATCACCCCTCCACTTT.

V is TRBV5-6 and J is TRBJ2-7, with 8 bases identical to TRBD2. The length of the CDR3 is 15 residues. Germline lookup yields CDR1 SGHDT and CDR2 YYEEEE. The V gene end was trimmed by 0 bases and the J gene end by 3 bases; junction bases not matched to a gene: 5. CDR3 amino acids: CASSLGGRLHYEQYF. The CDR3 nucleotides read TGTGCCAGCAGCTTGGGCGGGAGGTTACACTACGAGCAGTACTTC.

The rearrangement joins TRBV25-1 to TRBJ2-1, with a possible D match to TRBD1 (5 bases). This CDR3 region has 15 residues. V was cut by 3 bases and J by 6 bases, with 15 bases left in between. Germline CDR1 and CDR2: MGHDK and SYGVNS. CDR3 nucleotides: TGTGCCAGCAGTGACGCAGGGTATTGGGGCAATGAGCAGTTCTTC. Translation gives CASSDAGYWGNEQFF.

The chain joins TRBV18 to TRBJ2-2, with 11 bases that match TRBD1. V lost 1 base, J lost 5 bases, and 6 bases stayed unmatched. The germline V gene encodes CDR1 KGHSH and CDR2 LQKENI. CDR3 length: 17 amino acids. The CDR3 coding sequence is TGTGCCAGCTCACCACTCGGGACAGGGGGACGTACCGGGGAGCTGTTTTTT. This sequence encodes CASSPLGTGGRTGELFF.

The rearrangement uses TRBV6-5 and TRBJ2-1; 8 nucleotides align to TRBD2. From germline, CDR1 is MNHEY and CDR2 SVGAGI. The CDR3 runs to 16 residues. V lost 4 bases to trimming and J lost 2 bases; unmatched junction nucleotides: 7. The CDR3 DNA is TGTGCCAGCAGTTTCCACGGGAGGGCCACCTACAATGAGCAGTTCTTC. Protein product: CASSFHGRATYNEQFF.